This T cell receptor (beta chain) derives from a study of Tregs in tolerant kidney transplant recipients. Germline lookup yields CDR1 SNHLY and CDR2 FYNNEI. V was clipped by 6 bases and J by 9 bases; unmatched bases: 7. The CDR3 loop spans 13 amino acids. As for this clone: The antigen is not known. Read coverage stops 3 residues before the CDR3 terminus; the germline J gene supplies the remainder.

TCRdb's table, derived via immunoSEQ multiplex PCR, lists solely in-frame clones and lacks some. This sample's table has 25,000 to 35,000 clones. Study-level results: Validation in larger populations is needed because few patients were studied. Changing PCR primers prevented nucleotide comparison between some patients' samples. Biological reproducibility was not directly addressed in this study.

This clonotype originated in a human donor who received a combined kidney and bone marrow transplant. Sequencing was performed on CD8+ T cells from blood, taken before the transplant. This chain links TRBV2 with TRBJ2-1, with 8 bases that match TRBD2. The CDR3 bases that were read are TGTGCCAGCAGACCGGGGGGGCCGATTGAG. Translation gives CASRPGGPIE. The full CDR3 reads CASRPGGPIEQFF.